This T cell receptor (beta chain) emerged from a study of cytomegalovirus exposure and HLA in healthy donors. The PCR was carried out with 60 Vbeta primers and 13 Jbeta primers. Here immunoSEQ multiplex PCR was the method, and the copy in TCRdb shows in-frame clones only, minus some. This table holds about 200,000 clones. A remark on this clone: Its antigen is currently unknown.

Study-level results: 87-base-pair reads could not separate some V segments, including TRBV6-2 and TRBV6-3. The study listed roughly 160 cytomegalovirus-associated TCR beta chains. TCR beta chain V- and J-gene trimming was linked, in a later analysis, to a missense variant in DCLRE1C.

Germline V gives CDR1 SGHKS, CDR2 YYEKEE (reference sequence). With V trimmed by 4 bases and J by 4 bases, 4 bases remained unmatched. The CDR3 is made up of 14 amino acids. The sample consisted of PBMCs. The source is a girl aged 2-10 years in good health and CMV-seropositive. J is TRBJ1-4 and V is TRBV5-5; 7 bases map to TRBD1. In DNA form, the CDR3 reads TGTGCCAGCAGCCGGGACAGACTTAATGAAAAACTGTTTTTT. Translating gives CASSRDRLNEKLFF.